These 18 T cell receptor beta chains were all obtained from the same sample, sequenced in a study of blood T cell repertoires in COVID-19. Assay used: immunoSEQ multiplex PCR; TCRdb lists only in-frame clones, some missing. Found here are approximately 75,000 clones, roughly 78% of them singletons; the top ten hold about 6.9%. Material for sequencing was peripheral blood. All receptors come from a human donor in a cohort sampled during active COVID-19.

The chain uses TRBV6-5 and TRBJ1-2, with TRBD1 as a possible D gene (5 bases). The CDR3 length is 13 residues. V lost 7 bases to trimming and J lost 4 bases, with 13 bases between them. Germline assignment: CDR1 MNHEY and CDR2 SVGAGI. DNA of the CDR3: TGTGCCAGCAACGACAGACCGAGCTATGGCTACACCTTC. The encoded protein is CASNDRPSYGYTF.

The genes are TRBV7-8 and TRBJ2-2; tentative D call: TRBD1 (6 bases). This CDR3 has 16 amino acids. Germline V CDR1 and CDR2: SGHVS, FQNEAQ. V lost 1 base, J lost 1 base, and 10 bases lay in between. The CDR3 DNA is TGTGCCAGCAGCTTAGGGCAGGGGCTGAACACCGGGGAGCTGTTTTTT. It specifies CASSLGQGLNTGELFF.

The count of this clone is one. The V and J genes are TRBV11-1 and TRBJ1-1; TRBD1 aligns across 9 bases. After removal of 5 bases from V and 4 bases from J, the junction contained 5 bases not matched to a gene. CDR3 size: 14 residues. Germline CDR1 is SGHAT and CDR2 is FQDESV (reference sequence). This CDR3 is CASSTRTGATEAFF. The CDR3, as DNA: TGTGCCAGCAGCACTCGGACAGGGGCCACTGAAGCTTTCTTT.

This clone was counted only a few times. The rearrangement joins TRBV5-1 to TRBJ2-7, with D possibly being TRBD1 (6 bases). Deletions cut 0 bases from V and 3 bases from J, with 10 bases between. The CDR3 has 14 amino acids. Germline V gene data show CDR1 as SGHRS and CDR2 as YFSETQ. CDR3 region: CASSLVGQNYEQYF. CDR3 coding DNA: TGCGCCAGCAGCTTGGTCGGACAGAACTACGAGCAGTACTTC.

The rearrangement uses TRBV5-4 and TRBJ1-3; possible D gene TRBD1, 6 bases. With 3 bases removed from V and 0 bases from J, the gap between germline ends came to 13 bases. This CDR3 has 16 amino acids. Germline loops: CDR1 SGHNT, CDR2 YYREEE (reference sequence). The CDR3 nucleotides read TGTGCCAGCAGCTCCGACAGGAAATACTCTGGAAACACCATATATTTT. Its translation is CASSSDRKYSGNTIYF.

The V call is TRBV5-1, the J call TRBJ2-1; 7 bases match TRBD2. The CDR3 loop spans 13 amino acids. The V gene end was trimmed by 4 bases and the J gene end by 9 bases; junction bases not matched to a gene: 7. From germline, CDR1 is SGHRS and CDR2 YFSETQ. CDR3 coding DNA: TGCGCCAGCAGCCCTACTAGCGCCGCTGAGCAGTTCTTC. Protein sequence: CASSPTSAAEQFF.

The chain combines TRBV2 with TRBJ2-7; 8 bases align to TRBD2. Germline V gene sequence: CDR1 SNHLY, CDR2 FYNNEI. The CDR3 runs 12 residues. Trimming took 2 bases from V and 11 from J; bases not matched to a gene: 5. CDR3 sequence (DNA): TGTGCCAGCAGTGAATTACGGGGGGGGAAGTACTTC. Protein: CASSELRGGKYF. The full variable domain, completed using reference TRBV2 and TRBJ2-7, is EPEVTQTPSHQVTQMGQEVILRCVPISNHLYFYWYRQILGQKVEFLVSFYNNEISEKSEIFDDQFSVERPDGSNFTLKIRSTKLEDSAMYFCASSELRGGKYFGPGTRLTVT.

The chain combines TRBV5-4 with TRBJ2-1; 9 bases are shared with TRBD2. Germline trimming cut 5 bases from V and 2 bases from J; bases unmatched to any gene: 8. CDR1 and CDR2 from the germline V gene are SGHNT and YYREEE (reference sequence). This CDR3 is built from 16 residues. Here the CDR3 reads CASSLSAGGPYNEQFF. The CDR3 DNA sequence: TGTGCCAGCAGTCTTTCCGCGGGGGGGCCCTACAATGAGCAGTTCTTC.

This sequence joins TRBV4-1 and TRBJ2-3; 7 bases line up with TRBD2. The V gene's germline CDR1 is MGHRA and CDR2 YSYEKL. Germline trimming cut 4 bases from V and 0 bases from J; bases unmatched to any gene: 13. This CDR3 is 18 amino acids long. The CDR3 nucleotides read TGCGCCAGCAGCCCCCGAGCGGGGACTACTTCTAGCACAGATACGCAGTATTTT. Its translation is CASSPRAGTTSSTDTQYF.

The rearrangement joins TRBV7-2 to TRBJ1-1; 11 nucleotides agree with TRBD1. CDR3 length: 15 residues. Germline V gene data show CDR1 as SGHTA and CDR2 as FQGNSA. V gave up 3 bases and J gave up 6 bases; unmatched junction bases: 6. The CDR3 is CASSFLRDRGSEAFF. DNA for the CDR3: TGTGCCAGCAGCTTCCTCCGGGACAGGGGGTCTGAAGCTTTCTTT.

In this sample, this clone turned up a few times. This chain joins TRBV7-2 and TRBJ2-7; no definite D call. Trimming removed 4 bases from V and 2 bases from J, with 12 bases in between. Germline lookup yields CDR1 SGHTA and CDR2 FQGNSA. The CDR3 loop spans 14 amino acids. Here the CDR3 reads CASSYSIITYEQYF. CDR3 coding DNA: TGTGCCAGCAGCTACTCCATTATAACCTACGAGCAGTACTTC. Together with reference TRBV7-2 and TRBJ2-7, the CDR3 gives the full variable domain: GAGVSQSPSNKVTEKGKDVELRCDPISGHTALYWYRQSLGQGLEFLIYFQGNSAPDKSGLPSDRFSAERTGGSVSTLTIQRTQQEDSAVYLCASSYSIITYEQYFGPGTRLTVT.

The table lists this clone with a few counts. V usage is TRBV2 and J usage is TRBJ2-5; no clear D gene. Germline CDR1 SNHLY, CDR2 FYNNEI. The germline V and J ends were trimmed by 7 bases and 5 bases, with 5 bases remaining between them. The CDR3 is 10 amino acids. CDR3 in DNA: TGTGCCAGCATCCGTGAGACCCAGTACTTC. This sequence encodes CASIRETQYF. Variable domain in full (rest from reference TRBV2 and TRBJ2-5): EPEVTQTPSHQVTQMGQEVILRCVPISNHLYFYWYRQILGQKVEFLVSFYNNEISEKSEIFDDQFSVERPDGSNFTLKIRSTKLEDSAMYFCASIRETQYFGPGTRLLVL.

The J gene is TRBJ1-2, the V gene TRBV4-1; the match to TRBD1 covers 9 bases. The V and J ends lost 1 base and 5 bases, in that order; junction bases with no gene match: 5. From germline, CDR1 is MGHRA and CDR2 YSYEKL. This CDR3 spans 15 amino acids. This CDR3 reads CASSQVGDRAYGYTF. The CDR3 nucleotides are TGCGCCAGCAGCCAAGTGGGGGACAGGGCTTATGGCTACACCTTC.

This chain links TRBV9 with TRBJ2-5; a possible D gene is TRBD1 (6 bases). CDR1 is SGDLS, CDR2 YYNGEE, per germline. This CDR3 comprises 14 residues. Trimming removed 2 bases from V and 1 base from J, with 9 bases in between. The CDR3 here is CASSVTGAQETQYF. The DNA for the CDR3 is TGTGCCAGCAGCGTGACAGGAGCCCAAGAGACCCAGTACTTC. Full variable domain (remainder filled in from reference TRBV9 and TRBJ2-5): DSGVTQTPKHLITATGQRVTLRCSPRSGDLSVYWYQQSLDQGLQFLIQYYNGEERAKGNILERFSAQQFPDLHSELNLSSLELGDSALYFCASSVTGAQETQYFGPGTRLLVL.

The chain carries TRBV12-3 or TRBV12-4 and TRBJ2-5; TRBD1 aligns across 12 bases. V shed 8 bases and J 6 bases; nucleotides not matched to a gene: 4. The CDR3 is 13 amino acids. The DNA of the CDR3 is TGTGCCAGCGGGACAGGGGGCGCAAAGACCCAGTACTTC. Its protein is CASGTGGAKTQYF.

The chain has TRBV20-1 and TRBJ1-3; 9 bases are shared with TRBD1. CDR1 is DFQATT, CDR2 SNEGSKA, per germline (reference sequence). Unmatched junction bases numbered 5, after V lost 3 bases and J lost 5 bases. The CDR3 is 14 amino acids. The CDR3 DNA reads TGCAGTGCTAGTTTGGGACAGGGTAGAAACACCATATATTTT. It specifies CSASLGQGRNTIYF.

This clone was detected only once. The V gene is TRBV19, the J gene TRBJ1-5; 7 bases fit TRBD1. The CDR3 is 14 amino acids. Germline V lookup: CDR1 LNHDA, CDR2 SQIVND (reference sequence). After removal of 4 bases from V and 1 base from J, the junction contained 1 base not matched to a gene. CDR3 nucleotide sequence: TGTGCCAGTAGTACGACAGGGAGCAATCAGCCCCAGCATTTT. This encodes CASSTTGSNQPQHF.

The chain couples TRBV7-6 to TRBJ1-2; a possible D gene is TRBD1 (6 bases). CDR3 length: 13 residues. Trimming shortened V by 8 bases and J by 3 bases, and 13 bases separated the two germline ends. From germline, CDR1 is SGHVS and CDR2 FNYEAQ. DNA for the CDR3: TGTGCCAGCGGGGGCCTTACCGACTATGGCTACACCTTC. It yields the protein CASGGLTDYGYTF.